At least ten counts were recorded for the clone carrying this T cell receptor beta chain. Its target is unknown. CDR3 length equals 11 residues. CDR1 and CDR2 (germline): ENHRY, SYGVKD. V was cut by 7 bases and J by 7 bases, with 7 bases left in between. TCRdb keeps only in-frame clones here, not all; method: immunoSEQ multiplex PCR. This sample has about 30,000 clones, each found more than once. This sample is part of a study of T cells after posttransplantation cyclophosphamide. Whole-study findings and limits: Recipient CMV seropositivity and CMV reactivation strongly tracked TRB clonality. TRB overlap between skin or GI tissue T cells and blood was limited.

V usage is TRBV10-3 and J usage is TRBJ2-2; a possible D gene is TRBD1 (6 bases). The sequenced material came from PBMCs. This TCR derives from a woman aged 25 to 39 in good health and a related stem cell transplant donor. The CDR3 bases are TGTGCCATCAAAGGGGGCGGGGAGCTGTTTTTT. Translation gives CAIKGGGELFF.